This TCR beta chain was captured by sequencing in a study of cytomegalovirus exposure and HLA in healthy donors. About the research overall: In a later analysis, it was reported that the 120 or so validation repertoires had been produced on the same platform as the 550 to 700 repertoires belonging to the first cohort. Study-level points and caveats: The authors listed some 150 TCR beta chains as cytomegalovirus-associated. Published work reported that the classifier diagnosed cytomegalovirus status with high specificity and sensitivity.

Regarding this clone: What it binds is unknown.

The CDR3 has 16 amino acids. CDR1 MDHEN and CDR2 SYDVKM come from the germline V gene. V was clipped by 4 bases and J by 3 bases; unmatched bases: 8. Profiled with immunoSEQ multiplex PCR; TCRdb holds only in-frame clones, not every one. The sample consists of about 260,000 clones, around 91% of them appearing once. Material: PBMCs. This clonotype was obtained from a young woman in good health and CMV-seronegative. The chain joins TRBV28 to TRBJ2-4, with TRBD1 matching over 8 bases. Here the CDR3 reads CASSWTGQGDKNIQYF. In nucleotides, the CDR3 is TGTGCCAGCAGTTGGACAGGGCAGGGCGACAAAAACATTCAGTACTTC.